The clone carrying this T cell receptor (beta chain) was picked up a small number of times. Its antigen is unknown. Germline CDR1 is SGHRS and CDR2 is YFSETQ. The V and J ends lost 4 bases and 2 bases respectively, with 12 bases between them. The CDR3 contains 15 residues. The sample originates from a study of T cells after yellow fever vaccination. Looking at the study overall: It was SMART-Seq v4 Ultra Low Input that prepared the fractions with low cell numbers.

Study-wide results and caveats: Reappearance after the booster was seen for most primary-vaccination clones, at 95% to 97% CD4 and roughly 90% CD8. Across the CD4 and CD8 compartments, a small share of clonotypes was present in both. Highly abundant clonotypes carried over from the bulk population could end up in FACS-sorted repertoires as contaminants.

TCRdb reanalysed the 5' RACE reads using MiXCR and keeps one entry per CDR3 protein. The sample yields 450,000 to 600,000 distinct CDR3 sequences, roughly a sixth seen once. The sequence was collected from a man between 18 and 29 years old who received the YFV17D yellow fever vaccine. The chain couples TRBV5-1 to TRBJ1-4, with D possibly matching TRBD1 (5 bases). This sample comprised PBMCs, obtained around 5 days after the first yellow fever vaccination. CDR3: CASSPGTTTNEKLFF. CDR3 DNA sequence: TGCGCCAGCAGCCCAGGGACCACCACTAATGAAAAACTGTTTTTT.